The sequence of this TCR beta chain was determined in a study of early T cells in non-severe SARS-CoV-2 infection (dated by TCRdb to 2020 to 2023). Study-wide context: Because TCR sequencing was done on bulk RNA from unsorted whole blood, the alpha and beta chains could not be paired. Here is what the overall study found, with its caveats: VDJdb matching was skewed toward anti-spike CD8 responses, so virus-specific expansions were likely underestimated and private and CD4 specificities were missed.

This clonotype occurred many times. What antigen it recognizes has not been identified. The input lacks base qualities; no much larger clone sits a single base away. The library was generated by 5' RACE. Reads for this sample came from a NextSeq 500. The TCR library protocol attached unique molecular identifiers to individual cDNA molecules to correct for sequencing error and PCR bias. TCR alpha and beta chains were both sequenced, and the abundances of alpha and beta sequences in each sample were closely correlated with each other. The source study handled its data this way. Decombinator V4 was used to annotate TCR sequences for V gene, J gene and CDR3. Expanded TCRs were defined as changing significantly between any two time points under a Poisson model with p below 0.0001. TCR abundances were normalised to the total number of TCRs sequenced in each sample and reported as counts per million. TRAV1-2 paired with TRAJ12, TRAJ20 or TRAJ33 defined MAIT TCRs, while TRAV10 paired with TRAJ18 defined iNKT TCRs. VDJdb, accessed on 1 November 2021, was searched for TCRs annotated for CMV, EBV and SARS-CoV-2, and TCRs annotated for more than one antigen were excluded. TCRdb reprocessing: public reads trimmed at Q25 with fastp, clones called with MiXCR, in-frame beta chains kept. Rows are combined by CDR3 protein, so each entry shows the most common genes and DNA. TCRdb, rather than the study authors, made the V and J calls. Recorded for this sample are about 60,000 distinct CDR3 sequences; around 12% of them occurred a single time. The ten largest clonotypes hold approximately 4.8% of the sample.

V loses 3 bases of germline sequence and J loses 4 bases, and the interval between the two ends is 15 bases. The germline V gene (reference sequence) gives CDR1 as DFQATT and CDR2 as SNEGSKA. Inclusive of the bounding cysteine and phenylalanine, the CDR3 is 14 residues long. Here the CDR3 DNA is all that survives: 42 bases in frame from base 1. A case-control design nested within a healthcare worker cohort in London, UK, was used, with weekly nasopharyngeal swab PCR tests and blood sampling performed. Healthcare workers were recruited during the week of the UK lockdown, between 23 and 31 March 2020, and followed weekly for up to roughly 15 weeks.

The sequence was obtained from an adult who was a healthcare worker with PCR-confirmed SARS-CoV-2 infection or an uninfected control (not recorded which). Sample: whole blood. The chain couples TRBV20-1 to TRBJ1-2, with a weak D call of TRBD1 (6 bases match). Here the CDR3 is given as CSAREDSAGYGYTF. The DNA reads as follows: TGCAGTGCTAGGGAGGACAGTGCAGGCTATGGCTACACCTTC.